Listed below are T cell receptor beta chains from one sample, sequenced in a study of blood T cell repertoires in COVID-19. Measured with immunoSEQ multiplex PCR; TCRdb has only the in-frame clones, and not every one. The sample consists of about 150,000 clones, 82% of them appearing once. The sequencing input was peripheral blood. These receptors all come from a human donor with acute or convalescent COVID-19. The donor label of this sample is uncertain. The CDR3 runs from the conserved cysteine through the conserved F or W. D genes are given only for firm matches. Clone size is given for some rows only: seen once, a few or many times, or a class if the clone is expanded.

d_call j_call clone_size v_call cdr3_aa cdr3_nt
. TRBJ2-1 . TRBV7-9 CASSSSRGPNNEQFF TGTGCCAGCAGCTCTTCGCGGGGCCCGAACAATGAGCAGTTCTTC
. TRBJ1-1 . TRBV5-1 CASSLDSNTEAFF TGCGCCAGCAGCTTGGACAGTAACACTGAAGCTTTCTTT
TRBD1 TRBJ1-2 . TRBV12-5 CASGPDRVYGYTF TGTGCTAGTGGTCCGGACAGGGTATATGGCTACACCTTC
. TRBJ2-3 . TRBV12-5 CASALRGITDTQYF TGTGCTAGTGCGTTGCGGGGCATCACAGATACGCAGTATTTT
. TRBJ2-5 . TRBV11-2 CASSLGRGETQYF TGTGCCAGCAGCTTAGGCAGGGGTGAGACCCAGTACTTC
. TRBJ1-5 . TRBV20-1 CSANNQPQHF TGCAGTGCCAACAATCAGCCCCAGCATTTT
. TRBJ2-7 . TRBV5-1 CASSKTEYEQYF TGCGCCAGCAGCAAAACTGAGTACGAGCAGTACTTC
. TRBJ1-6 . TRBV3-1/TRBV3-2 CASSQVVLRGSSPHSPLHF TGTGCCAGCAGCCAAGTTGTATTGAGAGGGAGCAGCCCCCATTCACCCCTCCACTTT
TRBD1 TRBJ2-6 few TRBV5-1 CASRRDSSGANVLTF TGCGCCAGCAGACGGGACAGCTCTGGGGCCAACGTCCTGACTTTC
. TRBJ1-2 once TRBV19 CASKQAGGYTF TGTGCCAGTAAACAGGCCGGTGGCTACACCTTC
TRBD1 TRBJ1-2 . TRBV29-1 CSGTGGGGYTF TGCAGCGGGACAGGGGGAGGAGGCTACACCTTC
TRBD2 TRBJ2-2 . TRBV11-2 CASSLAGDTGELFF TGTGCCAGCAGCCTCGCGGGAGACACCGGGGAGCTGTTTTTT
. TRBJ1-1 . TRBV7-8 CASSLGTEGLSTEAFF TGTGCCAGCAGCTTAGGGACTGAGGGACTGAGCACTGAAGCTTTCTTT
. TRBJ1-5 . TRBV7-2 CASSLVADSNQPQHF TGTGCCAGCAGCCTGGTGGCGGATAGCAATCAGCCCCAGCATTTT
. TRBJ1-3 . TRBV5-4 CASTRDSGNTIYF TGTGCCAGCACTCGGGATTCTGGAAACACCATATATTTT
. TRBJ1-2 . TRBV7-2 CASSLFAEKLYGYTF TGTGCCAGCAGCTTATTTGCGGAAAAGCTCTATGGCTACACCTTC